A selection of T cell receptor beta chains follows, all from one sample in a study of shared clonotypes between healthy human individuals. Libraries were prepared by immunoSEQ multiplex PCR; TCRdb keeps only in-frame clonotypes and omits some of them. The table shows 1,400,000 or so clones, with 97% to 99% occurring only once. Sequenced input: naive CD4+ T cells sorted from blood. These TCRs come from a young man in good health. Both conserved end residues are trimmed from each CDR3. Not every row has a clone size; where given, it reads once, few, many or a size class.

j_call | cdr3_length | v_call | clone_size | cdr3_aa
TRBJ2-3 | 12 | TRBV10-1 | NA | ASTEGTSTDTQY
TRBJ1-5 | 11 | TRBV28 | NA | ASSSQLIEPQH
TRBJ1-5 | 11 | TRBV30 | NA | ACSQGPNQPQH
TRBJ1-5 | 11 | TRBV29-1 | NA | SVRDNSNQPQH
TRBJ2-3 | 11 | TRBV6-6 | NA | ASSLLLTDTQY
TRBJ2-1 | 13 | TRBV6-4 | NA | ASSATGQGADEQF
TRBJ2-1 | 13 | TRBV5-4 | NA | ASSLPVSSYNEQF
TRBJ2-5 | 20 | TRBV30 | once | AWSSMLGVTGREDGTWETQY
TRBJ1-4 | 11 | TRBV28 | NA | ASGRGHGGELF
TRBJ2-3 | 14 | TRBV5-1 | NA | ASSRTTSGRGDTQY
TRBJ2-5 | 12 | TRBV5-1 | NA | ASSLQGGRETQY
TRBJ2-3 | 12 | TRBV27 | once | ASSGTSVIDTQY
TRBJ2-7 | 14 | TRBV4-1 | NA | ASSQEVIAGIGEQY
TRBJ2-5 | 13 | TRBV28 | NA | ASSPSGRARETQY
TRBJ2-1 | 11 | TRBV6-1 | NA | ASSEGGYNEQF
TRBJ2-2 | 15 | TRBV19 | NA | ASSLRTSSANTGELF
TRBJ1-3 | 15 | TRBV5-1 | once | ASSLDRFSASGNTIY
TRBJ2-7 | 14 | TRBV2 | NA | ASSRPLAGASYEQY
TRBJ1-2 | 14 | TRBV7-2 | NA | ASSLNGGGGSYGYT
TRBJ2-7 | 13 | TRBV5-1 | once | ASSLGGWGTYEQY
TRBJ2-2 | 12 | TRBV7-2 | NA | ASSLQGLAGELF
TRBJ1-1 | 13 | TRBV18 | NA | ASSTPRTWATEAF
TRBJ1-4 | 13 | TRBV15 | NA | ATSTLGGLSEKLF